The entry that follows covers one T cell receptor (beta chain) sequence. Its specificity is not known. The data were obtained in a study of cytomegalovirus exposure and HLA in healthy donors. Study observations and caveats: Researchers reported in a later analysis that a missense DCLRE1C variant was tied to TCR beta V- and J-gene trimming. Rarity held for most TCR sequences, but there were some public TCRs that occurred in many donors. On later analysis, the bulk of CMV-associated TCR beta chains appeared to be HLA-restricted. Productive rates of about 87% or about 30% were seen for most TCR beta V segments in an earlier analysis.

Researchers ran the PCR with 60 Vbeta and 13 Jbeta primers. Only in-frame clones appear in the TCRdb table, and some are missing; sequencing was by immunoSEQ multiplex PCR. The sample has around 33,000 clones, and its top ten clones hold around 3.4%. Per germline, CDR1 SGHTA and CDR2 FQGTGA. Trimming removed 2 bases from V and 6 bases from J; junction bases left unmatched: 2. The CDR3 sequence is 14 residues long. V is TRBV7-3 and J is TRBJ2-2; 8 bases match TRBD2. The sequenced material came from PBMCs. The receptor was derived from a man in his forties or fifties in good health and CMV-seronegative. In DNA form, the CDR3 reads TGTGCCAGCAGCTTACTCGGGAGGGCCGGGGAGCTGTTTTTT. Protein: CASSLLGRAGELFF.